This T cell receptor (beta chain) was sequenced during a study of T-cell reconstitution after alpha-beta-depleted transplantation in children. Findings and limits, study-wide: One year after transplant, T-cell counts and diversity came mostly from newly produced T cells. Several hundred graft clones that had expanded were reportedly the source of alpha-beta T cells about two months after transplant.

Trimming took off 3 bases at V and 8 bases at J, with 16 bases between the two ends. The CDR3 extends over 13 amino acids. Germline lookup yields CDR1 DFQATT and CDR2 SNEGSKA (reference sequence). Preparation of the TCRbeta library was carried out with unique molecular identifiers. TCRdb re-called the PCR reads through MiXCR, storing one row per CDR3 protein. Of 200,000 to 250,000 distinct CDR3 sequences listed, 6.5% to 9% were seen once; the top ten hold just under 6.5%. This clonotype was seen at least ten times. Its antigen is undetermined. V is TRBV20-1 and J is TRBJ1-1; weak D call: TRBD1 (5 bases). This specimen consisted of PBMCs, mostly from graft donor cells, obtained 180 days after TCRalphabeta/CD19-depleted stem cell transplant. This sequence originates from a male patient between 5 and 17 years old who had a stem cell transplant for acute lymphoblastic leukemia, so the T cells may come from the graft donor. The CDR3 coding sequence is TGCAGTGCTAGTGGGAGAGGGGCCTGGGAAGCTTTCTTT. Protein product: CSASGRGAWEAFF.